This T cell receptor beta chain was sequenced in a study of blood T cell repertoires in COVID-19 (dated by TCRdb to 2018 to 2021). Looking at the study overall: Samples covering the acute and convalescent phases of COVID-19 were provided by collaborators in the United States, Italy and Spain. A freely available public database, intended as a resource for researchers studying the immune response to SARS-CoV-2, is where the repertoires were released. A de-identified subject ID, COVID-19 status, age in years and sex were almost always included in the sample metadata. The prospective study material was composed of cDNA or gDNA derived from T cells, B-cell-depleted T cells, or PBMCs. Where HLA class I and class II types were available, the types were taken from metadata supplied by the sample provider, not from assay-based typing. The samples were drawn from the first 160 participants of the ongoing ImmuneRACE study and from 1,254 subjects provided by 6 global collaborators. The dataset comprised deeply sampled blood TCRbeta repertoires from subjects exposed to, actively infected with, or recovered from COVID-19. Beyond this particular receptor, the publication reports: How much clinical and demographic metadata was included differed by source and by participant, and the metadata was provided uncurated.

Regarding this clone: The specificity of this receptor is unknown. No clone much larger than this one lies a single base away; base qualities are absent.

TCRbeta CDR3 regions were amplified from genomic DNA using the immunoSEQ Assay, a bias-controlled multiplex PCR. Per the original workflow: The number of nucleated cells in each sample was estimated by amplification of reference gene primers within the assay. To quantify the absolute abundance of each unique TCRbeta CDR3 rearrangement, sequence reads were collapsed and filtered. For each sample, productive Simpson clonality was calculated as the square root of Simpson's diversity index across productive rearrangements. The table comes from immuneACCESS by way of TCRdb, which keeps in-frame sequences with V and J called. Part of the clones is missing from these tables; in studies checked, under half for an unresolved V gene and the rest for unknown reasons. D and trimming were read from the DNA, whereas the V and J calls and clone size are those reported in that table. The sample data list some 130,000 clones, and 75% to 90% of these were observed just once. The top ten hold roughly 2.2% of the sample.

Participants in the prospective study were aged about 18 to 95 years, lived in over 20 United States geographic areas, and enrolled through a virtual design. Cohort assignment in the prospective study relied on participant-reported clinical history from a screening survey and a study questionnaire. Recovered participants in ImmuneRACE Cohort 3 were defined by two consecutive negative NP/OP PCR tests, clearance by a healthcare professional, or resolution of symptoms. In the prospective study, whole blood, serum and a nasopharyngeal or oropharyngeal swab were collected from each participant by mobile phlebotomists. Over an approximately two-month period, participants in the prospective study had the option of providing additional blood draws and questionnaires. Before DNA extraction, prospective study blood samples were shipped either frozen or at room temperature. Sequencing was carried out using PBMCs or T cells enriched from blood (not recorded which). This TCR came from a woman in her forties or fifties who had recovered from COVID-19.

The nucleotide sequence reads TGTGCCAGCAGTCAAACACGGAACACTGAAGCTTTCTTT. Its protein reads: CASSQTRNTEAFF. The V gene is TRBV6-2 or TRBV6-3 and the J gene is TRBJ1-1, with no D gene named confidently. Including cysteine and phenylalanine, the CDR3 has 13 amino acids. The sequence is cut down to CDR3 DNA, 39 bases in frame from base 1. Based on the germline V gene, the CDR1 and CDR2 sequences are MNHEY and SVGEGT. V loses 5 bases of germline sequence and J loses 1 base, and the interval between the two ends is 8 bases.